What follows describes a single T cell receptor (beta chain). This sample was included in a study of blood T cell repertoires in COVID-19. Across the whole study: COVID-19 samples from acute and convalescent phases originated in the United States, Italy and Spain. The cDNA or gDNA used as material had been derived from T cells, B-cell-depleted T cells, or PBMCs.

Per the authors' pipeline: Amplified reference gene primers provided the basis for estimating nucleated cell counts. TCRdb's table, derived via immunoSEQ multiplex PCR, lists solely in-frame clones and lacks some. V and J calls and clone size are as listed in that table; D and trimming were resolved from the DNA. Among about 200,000 clones listed, roughly 85% were seen once. The sample comprised peripheral blood. This receptor was obtained from a man in his 60s with acute or convalescent COVID-19.

As DNA, the CDR3 is TGTGCCAGCAGCCTAATAGCAGCAGCCGGCAATCAGCCCCAGCATTTT. The encoded protein is CASSLIAAAGNQPQHF. This chain connects TRBV7-8 to TRBJ1-5; D is unclear. V lost 5 bases to trimming and J lost 2 bases, with 16 bases between them. Per the germline V gene, CDR1 is SGHVS and CDR2 is FQNEAQ. This CDR3 has 16 residues.